Below are 23 T cell receptor beta chains sequenced from a single sample in a study of glioma-infiltrating T cells. TCR alpha and beta CDR3 regions were amplified from RNA using iRepertoire nested multiplex PCR. Each CDR3 protein gets one entry after TCRdb re-called the multiplex PCR reads with MiXCR. The table has under 200,000 distinct CDR3 sequences, around 45% seen once. The sequencing input was glioma tissue, nonneoplastic brain tissue, or PBMCs (not recorded which). The source is a human donor with low-grade glioma or glioblastoma, undergoing nonglioma brain surgery, or in good health (not recorded which).

V usage is TRBV7-2 and J usage is TRBJ2-1; D not resolved. Trimming pared 1 base from V and 7 bases from J, leaving 11 bases between. CDR3 length equals 14 residues. CDR1 and CDR2 (germline): SGHTA, FQGNSA. DNA for the CDR3: TGTGCCAGCAGCTTAGGTATACTCCCGAATGAGCAGTTCTTC. Translating gives CASSLGILPNEQFF.

This clonotype has more than one count but fewer than ten. The gene calls are TRBV7-9 and TRBJ1-2; D gene uncertain. This CDR3 is 13 amino acids long. V was pared by 5 bases and J by 8 bases, with 15 bases between. The germline gives CDR1 SEHNR, CDR2 FQNEAQ (reference sequence). CDR3 nucleotides: TGTGCCAGCAGCCGGGCGGGCCCTGCGGGCTACACCTTC. Protein sequence: CASSRAGPAGYTF.

On this clonotype itself: This CDR3 fails to terminate in the conserved phenylalanine or tryptophan, so it likely reflects a read error. The rearrangement links TRBV6-6 to TRBJ2-2, with D possibly TRBD1 on 5 matching bases. This CDR3 is built from 15 residues. Germline V gene lookup returns CDR1 MNHNY and CDR2 SVGAGI (reference sequence). V was clipped by 6 bases and J by 3 bases, with 14 bases between them. This CDR3 is CASSLGPVDTGELFS. In DNA, the CDR3 is TGTGCCAGCAGCTTGGGGCCGGTTGACACCGGGGAGCTGTTTTCT.

This clonotype was observed many times. This chain links TRBV25-1 with TRBJ2-5; TRBD1 might be the D (6 bases). The CDR3 loop spans 16 amino acids. The V gene lost 2 bases and the J gene lost 4 bases, with 17 bases spanning the gap. CDR1 and CDR2 from the germline V gene are MGHDK and SYGVNS. This CDR3 is CASSEGGLAGTETQYF. The CDR3 bases are TGTGCCAGCAGTGAAGGGGGCCTGGCGGGCACAGAGACCCAGTACTTC.

A few counts support this clonotype. This may come from a read error, since a much larger clone is one base off. The chain is built from TRBV27 and TRBJ2-1; 9 positions agree with TRBD1. The CDR3 spans 15 residues. Per germline, CDR1 MNHEY and CDR2 SMNVEV (reference sequence). CDR3 protein: CASSSTGGSCNEQFF. As DNA, the CDR3 is TGTGCCAGCAGTTCTACAGGGGGCTCCTGCAATGAGCAGTTCTTC.

To note about this clonotype: The junction and the germline gene differ at one end; a read error may be behind it. The CDR3 protein is CASTDNTGEMFF. Here the CDR3 DNA reads TGTGCCAGCACCGACAACACCGGGGAGATGTTTTTT. The rearrangement uses TRBV5-4 and TRBJ2-2; D may be TRBD2 (5 bases). The CDR3 consists of 12 residues. Germline V gives CDR1 SGHNT, CDR2 YYREEE (reference sequence).

This clonotype showed up just a few times. This may stem from a read error, because a much larger clone lies one nucleotide away. V and J are TRBV6-2 or TRBV6-3 and TRBJ2-3, with D possibly TRBD2 on 6 matching bases. CDR1 and CDR2 from the germline V gene are MNHEY and SVGEGT. This CDR3 contains 17 residues. CDR3 DNA sequence: TGTGCCAGCATTTACGGGCGCTTGACCGGGAGTTGGGATACGCAGTATTTT. Translation: CASIYGRLTGSWDTQYF.

The chain uses TRBV24-1 and TRBJ2-5; 8 bases fit TRBD1. Germline V gene sequence: CDR1 KGHDR, CDR2 SFDVKD. The CDR3 is 15 residues long. V shed 5 bases, J shed 2 bases, and the junction held 6 bases outside the gene matches. The DNA for the CDR3 is TGTGCCACCAGTGGCTATGGACAGGGACAAGAGACCCAGTACTTC. Amino acid sequence: CATSGYGQGQETQYF.

Regarding this clonotype: One end of the junction does not line up with germline, which may come from a read error. The chain joins TRBV28 to TRBJ2-1; D gene ambiguous. CDR1 and CDR2 (germline): MDHEN, SYDVKM. There are 11 residues in the CDR3. The CDR3 DNA is TGTGCCATCAGTTTGAGTGTCGAGCAGTTCTTC. Translated, it gives CAISLSVEQFF.

This clonotype was observed many times. The chain uses TRBV20-1 and TRBJ2-4; D may be TRBD1 or TRBD2 (6 bases each). The CDR3 is made up of 13 amino acids. In germline, CDR1 is DFQATT, CDR2 SNEGSKA (reference sequence). V was cut by 6 bases and J by 8 bases, with 17 bases left in between. CDR3: CSAWIPGADIQYF. CDR3 bases: TGCAGTGCCTGGATCCCGGGGGCTGACATTCAGTACTTC.

This clonotype showed up many times. V is TRBV29-1 and J is TRBJ1-1; 9 bases map to TRBD1. With 4 bases clipped from V and 7 bases from J, the junction kept 4 bases outside the gene matches. This CDR3 comprises 12 residues. Germline V gene lookup returns CDR1 SQVTM and CDR2 ANQGSEA. The CDR3 sequence: CSVGDRVGEAFF. The CDR3 nucleotides read TGCAGCGTTGGGGACAGGGTTGGTGAAGCTTTCTTT. The entire variable domain, with the rest obtained from reference TRBV29-1 and TRBJ1-1, is as follows: SAVISQKPSRDICQRGTSLTIQCQVDSQVTMMFWYRQQPGQSLTLIATANQGSEATYESGFVIDKFPISRPNLTFSTLTVSNMSPEDSSIYLCSVGDRVGEAFFGQGTRLTVV.

On this clonotype: This could be a read error, since a much larger clone is one nucleotide away. The rearrangement links TRBV5-1 to TRBJ1-1; no reliable D call. V was cut by 0 bases and J by 1 base, with 10 bases left in between. CDR3 length: 15 residues. Germline-derived CDR1 and CDR2 are SGHRS and YFSETQ. CDR3 coding DNA: TGCGCCAGCAGCTTGGGGGATCGATCGAACACTGAAGCTTTCTTT. Amino acid sequence: CASSLGDRSNTEAFF.

The count of this clonotype is one. A much larger clone lies a single base off, so this may be a read error. V usage is TRBV20-1 and J usage is TRBJ2-7, with 11 bases matching TRBD2. The V and J ends lost 5 bases and 0 bases, in that order; junction bases with no gene match: 9. There are 16 residues in the CDR3. The germline V gene encodes CDR1 DFQATT and CDR2 SNEGSKA (reference sequence). The CDR3 loop is CSALGIAGGISYEQYF. DNA of the CDR3: TGCAGTGCTTTAGGGATAGCGGGAGGGATCTCCTACGAGCAGTACTTC.

The V gene is TRBV6-1, the J gene TRBJ2-7; TRBD1 is a possible D gene (5 bases). The CDR3 spans 17 residues. In germline, CDR1 is MNHNS, CDR2 SASEGT. Between the trimmed V and J ends, which lost 4 bases and 0 bases, there was a span of 19 bases. CDR3 sequence reads: CASSGNLRGLSSYEQYF. CDR3 bases: TGTGCCAGCAGTGGCAACCTAAGGGGCCTCAGCTCCTACGAGCAGTACTTC.

This sequence joins TRBV27 and TRBJ2-7; TRBD2 matches at 9 bases. The CDR3 sequence is 13 residues long. With V trimmed by 5 bases and J by 3 bases, 2 bases remained unmatched. Looked up from germline, CDR1 is MNHEY and CDR2 is SMNVEV (reference sequence). The CDR3 nucleotides read TGTGCCAGCAGTCCAGCGGGAGGCTACGAGCAGTACTTC. Translated: CASSPAGGYEQYF.

As for this clonotype: A read error may explain this, as a much larger clone is one base away. The chain combines TRBV18 with TRBJ1-1; D gene unclear. The CDR3 extends over 13 amino acids. Germline lookup yields CDR1 KGHSH and CDR2 LQKENI. Trimming cost V 3 bases and J 1 base, with 6 bases left between them. The CDR3 is CASSPEKNTEAFF. The CDR3 bases are TGTGCCAGCTCACCGGAGAAGAACACTGAAGCTTTCTTT.

As to this clonotype: A much more abundant neighbour one base away suggests this may be a read error. This chain connects TRBV7-9 to TRBJ2-5; D is unresolved. CDR1 SEHNR and CDR2 FQNEAQ come from the germline V gene (reference sequence). This CDR3 has 14 residues. This CDR3 reads CASSFDRYQETEYF. The CDR3 coding sequence is TGTGCCAGCAGCTTTGATAGATACCAAGAGACCGAGTACTTC.

As for this clonotype: This could be a read error, since a much larger clone is one nucleotide away. The gene calls are TRBV6-4 and TRBJ1-1; no firm D call. Germline V gives CDR1 MRHNA, CDR2 SNTAGT. This CDR3 is built from 13 residues. Here the CDR3 reads CARSDQANTEAFF. The CDR3 DNA reads as TGTGCCAGAAGTGACCAGGCGAACACTGAAGCTTTCTTT.

This clonotype was picked up one time. This may stem from a read error, because a much larger clone lies one nucleotide away. The chain links TRBV20-1 to TRBJ2-3; D could derive from TRBD1 or TRBD2 (5 bases each). The V gene's germline CDR1 is DFQATT and CDR2 SNEGSKA (reference sequence). This CDR3 is built from 14 residues. CDR3 in amino acids: CSARMGEGTDRQYF. The CDR3 DNA follows: TGCAGTGCTAGGATGGGGGAAGGCACAGATAGGCAGTATTTT.

As for this clonotype: A much larger clonotype is one base distant, so this may be a read error. The rearrangement uses TRBV14 and TRBJ2-7; D is uncertain. V shed 4 bases and J shed 7 bases, with 17 bases lying between them. Germline lookup yields CDR1 SGHDN and CDR2 FVKESK. The CDR3 sequence is 14 residues long. CDR3 bases: TGTGCCAGCAGCCCTAAAAGGCGCTACAATGAGCAGTACTTC. Protein sequence: CASSPKRRYNEQYF.

This clonotype was recorded at least ten times. V gene TRBV28 combines with J gene TRBJ2-3; D ambiguous. With 7 bases removed from V and 4 bases from J, the gap between germline ends came to 12 bases. In germline, CDR1 is MDHEN, CDR2 SYDVKM. The CDR3 spans 13 residues. The CDR3 nucleotides are TGTGCCAGCAAATTCGAGGTGGCAGATACGCAGTATTTT. It translates to CASKFEVADTQYF.

Many counts were recorded for this clonotype. J is TRBJ1-2 and V is TRBV28, with D possibly matching TRBD1 (6 bases). The germline V and J ends were trimmed by 10 bases and 8 bases, with 17 bases remaining between them. Germline V gives CDR1 MDHEN, CDR2 SYDVKM. This CDR3 has 12 residues. The CDR3 DNA is TGTGCCACAGACCAACGGGGGCGCGGCTACACCTTC. It translates to CATDQRGRGYTF.

Details on this clonotype: This may stem from a read error, because a much larger clone lies one nucleotide away. The rearrangement joins TRBV5-4 to TRBJ2-3; possible D gene TRBD2, 5 bases. The germline gives CDR1 SGHNT, CDR2 YYREEE (reference sequence). The CDR3 contains 14 residues. Trimming removed 5 bases at V and 1 base at J, with 11 bases between. The CDR3 region is CASRPAGGTDTQYF. DNA of the CDR3: TGTGCCAGCAGACCAGCCGGGGGCACAGATACGCAGTATTTT.